These 10 T cell receptor beta chains share one sample of origin, sequenced in a study of blood T cells in healthy people across ages. A J-beta primer mix and a sample-barcoded 5' primer were used in a second PCR of about 7 to 11 cycles. MiXCR, run by TCRdb on the 5' RACE reads, gives a single entry per CDR3 protein. The sample includes roughly 1.7 million distinct CDR3 sequences, roughly 32% of them seen just once. The sample taken for sequencing was blood. The receptors shown here come from a woman in her twenties or thirties in good health.

This clonotype was found a few times. The chain is built from TRBV27 and TRBJ1-5; the match to TRBD1 covers 9 bases. This CDR3 contains 14 residues. Trimming took 2 bases from V and 6 from J; bases not matched to a gene: 2. Germline values: CDR1 MNHEY, CDR2 SMNVEV (reference sequence). The CDR3 DNA is TGTGCCAGCAGTTTAGGACAGGGGATTCAGCCCCAGCATTTT. This codes for CASSLGQGIQPQHF.

The V call is TRBV20-1, the J call TRBJ2-1, with 9 nucleotides matching TRBD2. The CDR3 consists of 15 residues. Unmatched junction bases numbered 5, after V lost 0 bases and J lost 5 bases. CDR1 and CDR2 (germline): DFQATT, SNEGSKA (reference sequence). The chain's CDR3 is CSAREASGKNNEQFF. Written as DNA, the CDR3 is TGCAGTGCTAGAGAGGCTAGCGGGAAAAACAATGAGCAGTTCTTC.

This chain joins TRBV20-1 and TRBJ2-3; D is uncertain. Germline CDR1 DFQATT, CDR2 SNEGSKA (reference sequence). Between the trimmed V and J ends, which lost 3 bases and 5 bases, there was a span of 12 bases. The CDR3 loop spans 13 amino acids. CDR3 in DNA: TGCAGTGCTAGTGGGTCATTCGGAGATACGCAGTATTTT. Translated, it gives CSASGSFGDTQYF.

J is TRBJ1-2 and V is TRBV7-9, with D possibly being TRBD1 (5 bases). Between the trimmed V and J ends, which lost 5 bases and 8 bases, there was a span of 18 bases. Germline assignment: CDR1 SEHNR and CDR2 FQNEAQ (reference sequence). The CDR3 extends over 14 amino acids. This CDR3 reads CASSGTASLEGYTF. The CDR3 bases are TGTGCCAGCAGCGGGACCGCCAGCTTGGAAGGCTACACCTTC.

This clonotype showed up just a few times. This chain uses TRBV3-1 with TRBJ2-5; 8 bases are shared with TRBD2. This CDR3 is built from 15 residues. The ends lost 2 bases at V and 1 base at J; junction bases unmatched: 3. Germline V gene sequence: CDR1 LGHDT, CDR2 YNNKEL (reference sequence). The DNA for the CDR3 is TGTGCCAGCAGCCAAATCCGGGGGGGCCAAGAGACCCAGTACTTC. This sequence encodes CASSQIRGGQETQYF.

The V call is TRBV12-3 or TRBV12-4, the J call TRBJ1-2; the D is unclear. The V end lost 5 bases, the J end lost 8 bases, and 12 bases lay between the germline ends. The CDR3 has 12 amino acids. This CDR3 is CASSPPREGYTF. In DNA form, the CDR3 reads TGTGCCAGCAGTCCTCCTAGGGAGGGCTACACCTTC.

The chain carries TRBV29-1 and TRBJ1-1; D is unresolved. Germline CDR1 reads SQVTM; CDR2 reads ANQGSEA. Trimming left V 3 bases short and J 8 bases short, with 10 bases between. This CDR3 is 11 amino acids long. This CDR3 reads CSVDGGREAFF. In DNA form, the CDR3 reads TGCAGCGTTGATGGAGGCAGAGAAGCTTTCTTT.

This clonotype has a count of ten or more. The rearrangement links TRBV6-2 or TRBV6-3 to TRBJ2-7; TRBD1 matches 9 bases. With 7 bases clipped from V and 2 bases from J, the junction kept 9 bases outside the gene matches. The germline CDR1 and CDR2 sequences are MNHEY and SVGEGT. This CDR3 comprises 15 residues. CDR3 in amino acids: CASTPRGTGTYEQYF. Written as DNA, the CDR3 is TGTGCCAGCACCCCACGTGGGACAGGGACCTACGAGCAGTACTTC.

This clonotype showed up just a few times. The chain combines TRBV7-2 with TRBJ2-3, with TRBD2 matching over 7 bases. V lost 5 bases and J lost 3; bases outside the gene matches: 11. The CDR3 runs 16 residues. The germline V gene encodes CDR1 SGHTA and CDR2 FQGNSA. Written as DNA, the CDR3 is TGTGCCAGCAGCCGAACCCCCGGGGGGAGAACAGATACGCAGTATTTT. It encodes CASSRTPGGRTDTQYF.

Many counts were recorded for this clonotype. J is TRBJ1-2 and V is TRBV20-1; D possibly corresponds to TRBD1 (5 bases). The germline V gene encodes CDR1 DFQATT and CDR2 SNEGSKA (reference sequence). Deletions cut 5 bases from V and 3 bases from J, with 16 bases between. CDR3 length equals 14 residues. DNA for the CDR3: TGCAGTGCTTGGGGGGGGGTCGCCCACTATGGCTACACCTTC. It is translated as CSAWGGVAHYGYTF.